What follows are 18 T cell receptor beta chains derived from one specimen sequenced in a study of T cell responses to AZD1222 COVID-19 vaccine. Clones were read by immunoSEQ multiplex PCR, and TCRdb kept only the in-frame ones, dropping some. The profile covers about 49,000 clones, with under 85% appearing a single time and 20% to 25% taken by the ten largest. The material sequenced was peripheral blood, taken on day 0 of MenACWY control vaccination. These receptors all stem from an adult in good health.

The V call is TRBV6-6, the J call TRBJ1-1, with 9 bases fitting TRBD1. CDR1 is MNHNY and CDR2 is SVGAGI in the germline V gene (reference sequence). The CDR3 runs to 15 residues. V trimming: 6 bases; J trimming: 0 bases; junction bases outside the gene matches: 5. The CDR3 nucleotides are TGTGCCAGCAGACGACAGGGGGGAATGAACACTGAAGCTTTCTTT. It specifies CASRRQGGMNTEAFF.

The J gene is TRBJ1-3, the V gene TRBV21-1; the table's D gene call, TRBD1, was not cross checked with the DNA. TRBV21-1 is reported as a pseudogene. The CDR3 is 12 amino acids. The CDR3 reads CAGPSKGANIYF. The CDR3 bases are TGTGCCGGGCCCTCTAAGGGGGCGAACATATATTTT.

CDR3 coding DNA: TGTGCCAGTTCCCGGGACACTGAAAAACTGTTTTTT. Protein product: CASSRDTEKLFF. V usage is TRBV2 and J usage is TRBJ1-4; the D gene is possibly TRBD1 (6 bases). This CDR3 is built from 12 residues. Germline V gives CDR1 SNHLY, CDR2 FYNNEI. The V end was cut by 9 bases, the J end by 7 bases, with 12 bases between. The full variable domain, with the rest looked up from reference TRBV2 and TRBJ1-4, is EPEVTQTPSHQVTQMGQEVILRCVPISNHLYFYWYRQILGQKVEFLVSFYNNEISEKSEIFDDQFSVERPDGSNFTLKIRSTKLEDSAMYFCASSRDTEKLFFGSGTQLSVL.

V is TRBV3-1 (or the pseudogene TRBV3-2) and J is TRBJ1-1; D remains unclear. Trimming took 1 base from V and 7 from J, leaving 16 bases between them. In germline, CDR1 is LGHDT, CDR2 YNNKEL (reference sequence). CDR3 length: 15 amino acids. The CDR3 region has the DNA TGTGCCAGCAGCCAAGCCCGGACCATTCCGTATGAAGCTTTCTTT. This translates into CASSQARTIPYEAFF.

V gene TRBV12-3 or TRBV12-4 combines with J gene TRBJ2-3; no firm D call. The V end lost 8 bases, the J end lost 3 bases, and 6 bases lay between the germline ends. The CDR3 sequence is 11 residues long. The CDR3 spells CASQRTDTQYF. CDR3 nucleotide sequence: TGTGCCAGCCAGAGGACAGATACGCAGTATTTT.

The V gene is TRBV19, the J gene TRBJ2-3, with 8 positions matching TRBD1. The germline gives CDR1 LNHDA, CDR2 SQIVND (reference sequence). Germline trimming cut 3 bases from V and 2 bases from J; bases unmatched to any gene: 4. The CDR3 runs 15 residues. In DNA, the CDR3 is TGTGCCAGTAGTATGGAGGACAGGGTCACAGATACGCAGTATTTT. Its translation is CASSMEDRVTDTQYF.

This rearrangement joins TRBV7-9 to TRBJ2-3, with unresolved D. Germline-derived CDR1 and CDR2 are SEHNR and FQNEAQ (reference sequence). This CDR3 has 12 residues. V dropped 3 bases and J dropped 1 base, with 2 bases sitting between them. This chain's CDR3 is CASSFGTDTQYF. For the CDR3, the DNA is TGTGCCAGCAGCTTTGGCACAGATACGCAGTATTTT. The entire variable domain, with the rest obtained from reference TRBV7-9 and TRBJ2-3, is as follows: DTGVSQNPRHKITKRGQNVTFRCDPISEHNRLYWYRQTLGQGPEFLTYFQNEAQLEKSRLLSDRFSAERPKGSFSTLEIQRTEQGDSAMYLCASSFGTDTQYFGPGTRLTVL.

In the case of this clone: A read error is possible here, since a much larger clone lies one base away. V usage is TRBV3-1 (or the pseudogene TRBV3-2) and J usage is TRBJ2-2; 9 bases line up with TRBD2. The germline V gene encodes CDR1 LGHDT and CDR2 YNNKEL (reference sequence). CDR3 length: 15 amino acids. The CDR3 DNA reads as TGTGCCCGCAGCGCCGGGGCGGGGGGGGGCGGGGAGCTGTTTTTT. This codes for CARSAGAGGGGELFF.

The J gene is TRBJ2-1, the V gene TRBV6-5; 8 nucleotides match TRBD2. The CDR3 length is 14 residues. The junction had 3 bases not matched to a gene; V was cut back by 8 bases and J by 0 bases. Germline loops: CDR1 MNHEY, CDR2 SVGAGI. The CDR3 is CASSSGGSYNEQFF. The CDR3 DNA reads TGTGCCAGCTCCAGCGGGGGCTCCTACAATGAGCAGTTCTTC.

This chain joins TRBV5-6 and TRBJ2-2; D is ambiguous. This CDR3 contains 12 residues. The germline CDR1 and CDR2 sequences are SGHDT and YYEEEE. The germline V and J ends were trimmed by 6 bases and 4 bases, with 7 bases remaining between them. CDR3 protein: CASTAVTGELFF. The CDR3 DNA reads TGTGCCAGCACGGCTGTCACCGGGGAGCTGTTTTTT. The full variable domain, rest sourced from reference TRBV5-6 and TRBJ2-2, is DAGVTQSPTHLIKTRGQQVTLRCSPKSGHDTVSWYQQALGQGPQFIFQYYEEEERQRGNFPDRFSGHQFPNYSSELNVNALLLGDSALYLCASTAVTGELFFGEGSRLTVL.

The chain recombines TRBV2 with TRBJ2-1; TRBD1 agrees at 9 bases. V was pared by 2 bases and J by 7 bases, with 6 bases of the junction left unmatched. The CDR3 extends over 15 amino acids. Germline V gene sequence: CDR1 SNHLY, CDR2 FYNNEI. For the CDR3, the DNA is TGTGCCAGCAGTGAACCGGGACAGGGTCGGAATGAGCAGTTCTTC. This translates into CASSEPGQGRNEQFF.

This clone showed up just a few times. This chain uses TRBV5-1 with TRBJ1-2; the D gene is possibly TRBD1 (5 bases). CDR3 size: 13 residues. Trimming pared 2 bases from V and 8 bases from J, leaving 13 bases between. Germline loops: CDR1 SGHRS, CDR2 YFSETQ. Here the CDR3 reads CASSLLGAGGYTF. The CDR3 DNA follows: TGCGCCAGCAGCTTATTAGGGGCGGGCGGCTACACCTTC. Based on the CDR3 plus reference TRBV5-1 and TRBJ1-2, the full variable domain is KAGVTQTPRYLIKTRGQQVTLSCSPISGHRSVSWYQQTPGQGLQFLFEYFSETQRNKGNFPGRFSGRQFSNSRSEMNVSTLELGDSALYLCASSLLGAGGYTFGSGTRLTVV.

The gene calls are TRBV6-1 and TRBJ1-1; D is unclear. The CDR3 has 14 amino acids. CDR1 MNHNS and CDR2 SASEGT come from the germline V gene. Trimming cost V 1 base and J 3 bases, with 9 bases left between them. The CDR3 reads CASSEDGGYTEAFF. Here the CDR3 DNA reads TGTGCCAGCAGTGAAGATGGTGGGTACACTGAAGCTTTCTTT.

Only one count was recorded for this clone. This chain joins TRBV2 and TRBJ2-1; 8 bases fit TRBD1. Germline loops: CDR1 SNHLY, CDR2 FYNNEI. The CDR3 loop spans 14 amino acids. Trimming cost V 1 base and J 10 bases; bases outside gene matches: 6. CDR3 DNA sequence: TGTGCCAGCAGTGAAGTTGGACAGGGCCAAGAGCAGTTCTTC. It codes for CASSEVGQGQEQFF.

The rearrangement links TRBV21-1 to TRBJ2-2; the D call in the table, TRBD1, was not verified against the DNA. TRBV21-1 is deemed a pseudogene. The CDR3 is made up of 16 amino acids. The DNA for the CDR3 is TGTGCCAGCAGCACGCGGGACAGGGGTAACACCGGGGAGCTGTTTTTT. Its protein product is CASSTRDRGNTGELFF.

The genes are TRBV9 and TRBJ1-1; no firm D call. The V end was cut by 1 base, the J end by 2 bases, with 9 bases between. Germline loops: CDR1 SGDLS, CDR2 YYNGEE. The CDR3 has 14 residues. CDR3 in DNA: TGTGCCAGCAGCGTATGGGGATCAAACACTGAAGCTTTCTTT. It translates to CASSVWGSNTEAFF. Full variable domain (outside the CDR3, taken from reference TRBV9 and TRBJ1-1): DSGVTQTPKHLITATGQRVTLRCSPRSGDLSVYWYQQSLDQGLQFLIQYYNGEERAKGNILERFSAQQFPDLHSELNLSSLELGDSALYFCASSVWGSNTEAFFGQGTRLTVV.

The chain recombines TRBV28 with TRBJ1-3, with no clear D. The CDR3 length is 15 residues. The germline gives CDR1 MDHEN, CDR2 SYDVKM. V lost 3 bases to trimming and J lost 4 bases, with 13 bases between them. CDR3 amino acids: CASSLPRSIGNTIYF. CDR3 DNA: TGTGCCAGCAGTTTGCCCCGCTCCATCGGAAACACCATATATTTT.

The chain couples TRBV25-1 to TRBJ2-1; TRBD1 is a possible D gene (6 bases). The CDR3 has 12 amino acids. Trimming removed 7 bases at V and 8 bases at J, with 12 bases between. Germline V gene data show CDR1 as MGHDK and CDR2 as SYGVNS. The CDR3 spells CASTARGDEQFF. Here the CDR3 DNA reads TGTGCCAGCACCGCCAGGGGAGATGAGCAGTTCTTC.